This T cell receptor (beta chain) is from a study of blood T cells in healthy people across ages. Turning to the study itself: T cells yielded about one barcoded beta molecule per two cells through template switching.

Study conclusions and caveats: Nothing was known about donor CMV status, and this possibly confounded expanded clonotype changes.

Every donor contributed about 10 milliliters of peripheral blood by blood draw. A second PCR, run for about 6 to 11 cycles, used a sample-barcoded 5' primer plus a J-beta primer mix. Each CDR3 protein gets one entry after TCRdb re-called the 5' RACE reads with MiXCR. The profile shows 650,000 to 1,000,000 distinct CDR3 sequences, 46% of them singletons. As to this clonotype: The target antigen is unknown.

CDR1 and CDR2 from the germline V gene are SGHVS and FQNEAQ. This CDR3 is built from 14 residues. V shed 4 bases, J shed 5 bases, and the junction held 5 bases outside the gene matches. The J gene is TRBJ2-3, the V gene TRBV7-8, with 8 bases fitting TRBD1. The TCR comes from a man at least 80 years old in good health. The sample was blood. CDR3 nucleotides: TGTGCCAGCAGCTGGACAGGGCAGGAAGATACGCAGTATTTT. Amino acid sequence: CASSWTGQEDTQYF.